The 21 T cell receptor beta chains below were found in one sample sequenced in a study of blood T cell repertoires in COVID-19. Repertoires were generated with immunoSEQ multiplex PCR, while TCRdb's copy carries only in-frame clones and drops some. The repertoire holds approximately 150,000 clones, with about four fifths as singletons. The sequenced material came from peripheral blood. These receptors were taken from a human donor in a cohort sampled during active COVID-19.

The rearrangement joins TRBV19 to TRBJ1-1; D is ambiguous. V was cut by 6 bases and J by 0 bases, with 11 bases left in between. Germline lookup yields CDR1 LNHDA and CDR2 SQIVND (reference sequence). CDR3 length: 14 amino acids. The CDR3 coding sequence is TGTGCCAGTAGCCTAGGACTTATGAACACTGAAGCTTTCTTT. Protein product: CASSLGLMNTEAFF.

The chain has TRBV28 and TRBJ2-1; tentative D call: TRBD1 (5 bases). Germline V gene data show CDR1 as MDHEN and CDR2 as SYDVKM. The CDR3 contains 11 residues. Trimming pared 10 bases from V and 6 bases from J, leaving 10 bases between. The CDR3 DNA follows: TGTGCCACAACAGGTTTCAATGAGCAGTTCTTC. It yields the protein CATTGFNEQFF.

The chain carries TRBV19 and TRBJ1-5, with a possible D match to TRBD1 (6 bases). Germline loops: CDR1 LNHDA, CDR2 SQIVND (reference sequence). The CDR3 sequence is 17 residues long. V dropped 3 bases and J dropped 2 bases, with 17 bases sitting between them. Here the CDR3 DNA reads TGTGCCAGTAGTATTATTCCATCAGGGGCTGGCAATCAGCCCCAGCATTTT. This codes for CASSIIPSGAGNQPQHF.

The CDR3 region is CATSRPGTSGSSYNEQFF. CDR3 bases: TGTGCCACCAGCAGACCAGGGACTAGCGGGAGCTCCTACAATGAGCAGTTCTTC. V is TRBV15 and J is TRBJ2-1; 14 nucleotides line up with TRBD2. This CDR3 contains 18 residues. J lost 0 bases, V lost 2 bases, and 3 bases had no gene match. Per germline, CDR1 LNHNV and CDR2 YYDKDF (reference sequence).

This clone is a singleton in its sample. The rearrangement joins TRBV6-5 to TRBJ1-1, with 10 bases aligning to TRBD1. V shed 6 bases, J shed 4 bases, and the junction held 5 bases outside the gene matches. The CDR3 is 14 amino acids. Germline CDR1 is MNHEY and CDR2 is SVGAGI. The CDR3 DNA follows: TGTGCCAGCAGATTAGACAGGGGGCTCACTGAAGCTTTCTTT. It encodes CASRLDRGLTEAFF.

The chain is built from TRBV16 and TRBJ2-1; TRBD2 is a possible D gene (5 bases). In germline, CDR1 is KGHSY, CDR2 FQNENV. The CDR3 is 15 residues long. The germline V and J ends were trimmed by 1 base and 2 bases, with 9 bases remaining between them. CDR3 residues: CASSQLEAPYNEQFF. CDR3 in DNA: TGTGCCAGCAGCCAATTGGAGGCCCCCTACAATGAGCAGTTCTTC. Combining the CDR3 with reference TRBV16 and TRBJ2-1 gives the whole variable domain GEEVAQTPKHLVRGEGQKAKLYCAPIKGHSYVFWYQQVLKNEFKFLISFQNENVFDETGMPKERFSAKCLPNSPCSLEIQATKLEDSAVYFCASSQLEAPYNEQFFGPGTRLTVL.

CDR3 DNA: TGTGCCAGCAGTTACGAGGCACAGCAGTTCTTC. Protein sequence: CASSYEAQQFF. This chain links TRBV6-2 or TRBV6-3 with TRBJ2-1; D is uncertain. The CDR3 is 11 residues long. V lost 2 bases and J lost 11, with 7 bases in between. In germline, CDR1 is MNHEY, CDR2 SVGEGT.

This clone was observed a few times. The chain recombines TRBV5-1 with TRBJ1-4, with no clear D. Germline lookup yields CDR1 SGHRS and CDR2 YFSETQ. Trimming removed 4 bases from V and 0 bases from J, with 13 bases in between. This CDR3 has 16 residues. CDR3 bases: TGCGCCAGCAGCGGGAGTCCAGGAACAACTAATGAAAAACTGTTTTTT. Its protein is CASSGSPGTTNEKLFF.

The chain has TRBV30 and TRBJ1-5, with TRBD1 matching 8 bases. Germline V gene sequence: CDR1 GTSNPN, CDR2 SVGIG (reference sequence). V lost 3 bases to trimming and J lost 5 bases; unmatched junction nucleotides: 3. The CDR3 loop spans 13 amino acids. CDR3 DNA sequence: TGTGCCTGGAGCCAGGGGGCGTATCAGCCCCAGCATTTT. Translated: CAWSQGAYQPQHF. Full variable domain (remainder filled in from reference TRBV30 and TRBJ1-5): SQTIHQWPATLVQPVGSPLSLECTVEGTSNPNLYWYRQAAGRGLQLLFYSVGIGQISSEVPQNLSASRPQDRQFILSSKKLLLSDSGFYLCAWSQGAYQPQHFGDGTRLSIL.

The chain carries TRBV23-1 and TRBJ2-1, with a tentative D call TRBD1 (6 bases). TRBV23-1 is identified as an open reading frame with a role that is uncertain. The V end lost 8 bases, the J end lost 10 bases, and 27 bases lay between the germline ends. There are 16 residues in the CDR3. DNA of the CDR3: TGCGCCAGCGTTGCCCGGGACCGTAATTTAAGGGGGGAGCAGTTCTTC. Amino acids: CASVARDRNLRGEQFF.

The chain is built from TRBV4-3 and TRBJ1-2, with 10 bases aligning to TRBD1. After removal of 2 bases from V and 7 bases from J, the junction contained 7 bases not matched to a gene. This CDR3 has 15 residues. Germline V CDR1 and CDR2: LGHNA, YSLEER. The CDR3 protein is CASSQTDRGRSGYTF. The CDR3 DNA is TGCGCCAGCAGCCAAACAGACAGGGGGCGGTCTGGCTACACCTTC.

The rearrangement uses TRBV4-3 and TRBJ2-7; 7 positions match TRBD1. Trimming cost V 5 bases and J 5 bases; bases outside gene matches: 6. This CDR3 contains 13 residues. Germline V lookup: CDR1 LGHNA, CDR2 YSLEER. CDR3 amino acids: CASSSNRGDEQYF. CDR3 DNA: TGCGCCAGCAGCTCGAACAGGGGTGACGAGCAGTACTTC.

The chain's CDR3 is CASSSSGPPYEQYF. In DNA form, the CDR3 reads TGTGCCAGCAGTTCTAGCGGTCCCCCCTACGAGCAGTACTTC. V and J are TRBV6-5 and TRBJ2-7; TRBD2 matches 7 bases. Per the germline V gene, CDR1 is MNHEY and CDR2 is SVGAGI. The V and J ends lost 4 bases and 2 bases, in that order; junction bases with no gene match: 5. The CDR3 covers 14 residues.

The genes are TRBV19 and TRBJ2-2; TRBD2 aligns across 8 bases. Germline V CDR1 and CDR2: LNHDA, SQIVND (reference sequence). This CDR3 region has 18 residues. V gave up 4 bases and J gave up 6 bases; unmatched junction bases: 16. In DNA form, the CDR3 reads TGTGCCAGTAGTACGGACCCTCCGAGCGGGAGATCGTCCGGGGAGCTGTTTTTT. Encoded protein: CASSTDPPSGRSSGELFF.

This chain joins TRBV9 and TRBJ2-3, with TRBD2 matching over 11 bases. This CDR3 has 16 residues. V shed 4 bases and J 5 bases; nucleotides not matched to a gene: 9. The germline CDR1 and CDR2 sequences are SGDLS and YYNGEE. The CDR3 here is CASSPPVAGGGDTQYF. The CDR3 DNA reads TGTGCCAGCAGCCCGCCGGTAGCGGGGGGGGGAGATACGCAGTATTTT.

The chain combines TRBV30 with TRBJ1-4; 8 bases match TRBD1. Trimming took 3 bases from V and 5 from J; bases not matched to a gene: 8. Looked up from germline, CDR1 is GTSNPN and CDR2 is SVGIG (reference sequence). CDR3 length: 15 residues. CDR3 region: CAWSPNRGANEKLFF. The DNA for the CDR3 is TGTGCCTGGAGCCCAAACAGGGGGGCAAATGAAAAACTGTTTTTT.

In its sample, this clone was seen a few times. V usage is TRBV25-1 and J usage is TRBJ1-4; D not certain. CDR1 MGHDK and CDR2 SYGVNS come from the germline V gene. The V end lost 3 bases, the J end lost 6 bases, and 11 bases lay between the germline ends. CDR3 length equals 14 residues. Written as DNA, the CDR3 is TGTGCCAGCAGTGACTGGAGAGGTGATGAAAAACTGTTTTTT. It specifies CASSDWRGDEKLFF.

The J gene is TRBJ2-2, the V gene TRBV3-1 (or the pseudogene TRBV3-2), with 11 bases aligning to TRBD2. Germline CDR1 reads LGHDT; CDR2 reads YNNKEL (reference sequence). Trimming took 3 bases from V and 3 from J; bases not matched to a gene: 3. This CDR3 has 16 amino acids. This CDR3 reads CASSHQGLADTGELFF. Written as DNA, the CDR3 is TGTGCCAGCAGCCATCAGGGACTAGCGGACACCGGGGAGCTGTTTTTT.

The gene calls are TRBV6-2 or TRBV6-3 and TRBJ2-6; TRBD1 agrees at 11 bases. After removal of 5 bases from V and 1 base from J, the junction contained 7 bases not matched to a gene. Germline CDR1 MNHEY, CDR2 SVGEGT. The CDR3 sequence is 18 residues long. As DNA, the CDR3 is TGTGCCAGCAGTAAACCGGGACAGGGGGTTTCTGGGGCCAACGTCCTGACTTTC. Translating it yields CASSKPGQGVSGANVLTF.

This sequence joins TRBV7-2 and TRBJ2-1, with 8 bases matching TRBD2. J gave up 7 bases and V 1 base, and 3 bases lay outside the gene matches. Germline CDR1 is SGHTA and CDR2 is FQGNSA. The CDR3 is 14 amino acids. The CDR3 coding sequence is TGTGCCAGCAGCTTAGACGGGACTAGGAATGAGCAGTTCTTC. Protein sequence: CASSLDGTRNEQFF. The full variable domain, completed using reference TRBV7-2 and TRBJ2-1, is GAGVSQSPSNKVTEKGKDVELRCDPISGHTALYWYRQSLGQGLEFLIYFQGNSAPDKSGLPSDRFSAERTGGSVSTLTIQRTQQEDSAVYLCASSLDGTRNEQFFGPGTRLTVL.

The J gene is TRBJ1-2, the V gene TRBV29-1, with a possible D match to TRBD1 (6 bases). Germline V gene data show CDR1 as SQVTM and CDR2 as ANQGSEA. There are 17 residues in the CDR3. V lost 7 bases, J lost 4 bases, and 28 bases lay in between. The CDR3 DNA sequence: TGCAGCGCCCGTGGGGGCTCCTTGCAATATACTAGCTATGGCTACACCTTC. Translation: CSARGGSLQYTSYGYTF.